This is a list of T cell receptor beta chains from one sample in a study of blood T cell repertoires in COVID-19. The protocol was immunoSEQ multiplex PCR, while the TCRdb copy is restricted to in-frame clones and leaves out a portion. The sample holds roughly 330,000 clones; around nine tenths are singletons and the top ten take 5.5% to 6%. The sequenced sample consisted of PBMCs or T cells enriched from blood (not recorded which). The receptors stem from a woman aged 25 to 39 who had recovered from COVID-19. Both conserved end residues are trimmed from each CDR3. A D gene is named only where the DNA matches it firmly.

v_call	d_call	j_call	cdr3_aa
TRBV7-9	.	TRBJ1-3	ASSPGYPGNTIY
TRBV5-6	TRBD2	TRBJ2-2	ASSPSLGSGGTGELF
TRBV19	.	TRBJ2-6	ASSRGSGANVLT
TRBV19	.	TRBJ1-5	ASSIDQRSNQPQH
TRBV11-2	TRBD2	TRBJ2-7	ASSLDRLAQY
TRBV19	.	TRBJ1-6	ASSLWLVGLNSPLH
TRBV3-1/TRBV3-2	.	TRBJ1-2	ASTQKGGGSSYGYT
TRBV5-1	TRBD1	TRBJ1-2	ASSSIGRQGAVNGYT
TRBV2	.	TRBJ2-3	ASRPGSPTQY
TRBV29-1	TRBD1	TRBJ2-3	SVSRGTGTDTQY
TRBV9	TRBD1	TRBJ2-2	ASSVGQGGTGELF